The present T cell receptor (beta chain) was sequenced within a study of identical twins listed by TCRdb under 2016. About the study as a whole: TCR alpha and beta repertoires from monozygotic twins, unrelated adults of various ages and cord blood were deep-sequenced to test whether fetal clonotypes persist. To rule out contamination, the twin experiments were replicated at different times with different library preparation protocols.

The table lists this clonotype with a count of one. Its antigen remains undetermined. Per-base quality was not reported, and no clone a single base away is much larger than it. The study at large found these results: Zero-insertion analyses could be partly confounded by invariant T cells such as MAIT and iNKT, though diverse VJ usage argued against such confounding for most clonotypes. Abundant cord blood beta clonotypes carried fewer insertions; young adult naive repertoires showed a weaker similar trend, while memory repertoires showed none. In beta out-of-frame sequences, excess twin sharing was weaker, because having fewer shared sequences lowered the signal-to-noise ratio. Because the same donors could not be followed over many years, the conclusions depended on cross-sectional statistical analysis. Recombination models systematically underestimated out-of-frame TCR alpha sharing in monozygotic twins but agreed with sharing between unrelated individuals. Compared with coincidental sharing between unrelated individuals, an excess of low generation-probability sequences was observed among out-of-frame TCR alpha sequences shared between twins.

Library construction relied on 5' RACE. Instrument used: Illumina HiSeq 2000. Template switching introduced a universal primer binding site; the final cDNA contained a unique molecular identifier, enabling accurate counting of TCR cDNA molecules. Specific primers in the conserved constant-segment region were used to synthesize first-strand cDNA for the TCR alpha and beta chains. To control for contamination, every cDNA library carried two barcodes: a SMART-Mk sample barcode plus Illumina barcodes. Two successive PCR steps introduced TruSeq adapter sequences along with Illumina sample barcodes. TCR alpha and beta cDNA libraries were sequenced on the Illumina HiSeq platform with custom primers. From the authors' description of their analysis: MiGEC processed the raw reads to extract unique molecular identifiers, while MiXCR was used to determine the CDR3 positions. For each individual, recombination models were inferred using an EM algorithm with the repgenHMM and IGoR tools. The tcR package in R was used for shared clonotype analysis, with sharing normalized by the product of cloneset sizes. To study raw recombination free of thymic and clonal selection effects, out-of-frame nonproductive sequences were analyzed. TCRdb reprocessed the public reads (quality trimming at Q25 with fastp, clone calling with MiXCR) and kept in-frame beta chains. Every CDR3 protein is listed once, alongside the most common genes and DNA of its rows. These V and J calls originate from TCRdb's pipeline instead of the authors' own analysis. In this sample the table shows 1.5 million to 2 million distinct CDR3 sequences, about 31% of which occur a single time. Jointly, the top ten make up under 0.35% of the sample.

V drops 7 bases and J drops 2 bases, leaving 18 bases in between. Its CDR3 holds 15 amino acids, cysteine through phenylalanine. Of the read, only the CDR3 DNA is kept; its 45 bases are in frame from base 1. All donors were healthy Caucasians. The receptor's source is a newborn girl in good health. Sequences were obtained from cord blood. The receptor chain draws on TRBV12-3 or TRBV12-4 and TRBJ2-7; the D gene identity is not certain. The CDR3 protein sequence reads: CASTPGWDTAYEQYF. The DNA sequence is TGTGCCAGCACCCCCGGGTGGGATACCGCCTACGAGCAGTACTTC.